Listed below are T cell receptor beta chains from one sample, sequenced in a study of T-cell memory formation after mild COVID-19. TCRdb re-called the 5' RACE reads through MiXCR, storing one row per CDR3 protein. The sample yields around 390,000 distinct CDR3 sequences, about 17% seen once. The sample consisted of PBMCs or a T cell subset sorted from them (not recorded which). The receptors derive from a man between 18 and 29 years old who had mild COVID-19 (a few samples of this study predate the infection). Cell type and time point are not known. Each CDR3 is given with its conserved first and last residue.

V gene | CDR3 length | CDR3 protein
TRBV7-6 | 15 | CASSFRTGGTDTQYF
TRBV12-3/TRBV12-4 | 14 | CASSLAAVGNEQFF
TRBV6-5 | 15 | CASSDIRQVGTEAFF
TRBV7-9 | 11 | CASGPYYEQYF
TRBV11-2 | 17 | CASRILRDRRGLGGYTF
TRBV7-2 | 14 | CASSLVWQSHEQYF
TRBV4-1 | 15 | CASSQVSGVNTEAFF
TRBV20-1 | 14 | CSARARPSFGTQYF
TRBV19 | 15 | CASSPGGRGNQPQHF
TRBV4-3 | 15 | CASSQGNSRTDTQYF
TRBV12-3/TRBV12-4 | 15 | CASSLAGGPYNEQFF
TRBV7-2 | 14 | CASKIAGDSYEQYF
TRBV20-1 | 16 | CSARVSRFPGANVLTF
TRBV6-6 | 13 | CASSFDRLGGYTF
TRBV20-1 | 15 | CSAMRTPAYNSPLHF
TRBV12-3/TRBV12-4 | 15 | CASSLQAYSGNTIYF
TRBV29-1 | 13 | CSGDRAYTDTQYF
TRBV23-1 | 17 | CASSLHRGGGTNEKLFF
TRBV12-3/TRBV12-4 | 14 | CASSHQGGRQPQHF
TRBV7-3 | 13 | CASRGGDTGELFF
TRBV7-2 | 14 | CASSLLVIGQGGTF
TRBV19 | 13 | CASSITSEYEQYF
TRBV7-3 | 13 | CASSLVGADTQYF
TRBV20-1 | 15 | CSAPKDWTGYNEQFF
TRBV20-1 | 12 | CSAREGGLEQFF
TRBV7-2 | 15 | CASSLSGGSYNEQFF
TRBV7-2 | 17 | CASWTSGSAYSYNEQFF
TRBV9 | 15 | CASSAAGAAIYEQYF
TRBV11-2 | 15 | CASSPGAGTHNEQFF
TRBV20-1 | 13 | CSAGITGGYGYTF
TRBV6-5 | 17 | CASSYGDGVAADTEAFF
TRBV15 | 15 | CATSRVKTASDEAFF
TRBV12-3/TRBV12-4 | 15 | CASSYLGGDTDTQYF
TRBV6-5 | 13 | CASSSLVGNEQFF
TRBV7-2 | 16 | CASSLDSGTAFDGYTF
TRBV5-1 | 15 | CASSLGSRRGNTIYF
TRBV29-1 | 15 | CSARGSGGALNIQYF
TRBV6-6 | 13 | CASSRTPYNEQFF
TRBV12-3/TRBV12-4 | 14 | CASRDWADTDTQYF
TRBV6-6 | 13 | CASSARTGNGYTF